This T cell receptor (beta chain) was captured by sequencing in a study of blood T cell repertoires in COVID-19. In the study overall: Sites across the United States, Italy and Spain contributed samples from acute and convalescent COVID-19. Sources were T cells, B-cell-depleted T cells, or PBMCs; the material itself was cDNA or gDNA.

J lost 6 bases, V lost 3 bases, and 0 bases had no gene match. Per the germline V gene, CDR1 is SQVTM and CDR2 is ANQGSEA. The CDR3 extends over 11 amino acids. Methods used by the authors: Amplification with reference gene primers provided the estimates of nucleated cell counts. Here immunoSEQ multiplex PCR was the method, and the copy in TCRdb shows in-frame clones only, minus some. The V and J calls and clone size come from that table; D and trimming were worked out from the DNA. The sample has some 80,000 clones, 81% seen once. The source of this sequence is a man aged 80 or over with acute or convalescent COVID-19. Sample: peripheral blood. The gene calls are TRBV29-1 and TRBJ2-3; 7 nucleotides line up with TRBD2. Written as DNA, the CDR3 is TGCAGCGTTGAGGGAGGGGATACGCAGTATTTT. It specifies CSVEGGDTQYF.